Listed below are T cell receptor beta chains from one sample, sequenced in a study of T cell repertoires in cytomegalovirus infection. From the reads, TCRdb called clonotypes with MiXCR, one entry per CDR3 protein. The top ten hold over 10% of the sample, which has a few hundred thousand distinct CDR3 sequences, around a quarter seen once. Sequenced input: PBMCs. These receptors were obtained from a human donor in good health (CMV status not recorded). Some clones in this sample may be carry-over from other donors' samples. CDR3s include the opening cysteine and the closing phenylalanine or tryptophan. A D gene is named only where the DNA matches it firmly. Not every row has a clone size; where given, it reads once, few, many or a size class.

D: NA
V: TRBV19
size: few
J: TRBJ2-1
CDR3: CASSWLGGNEQFF
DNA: TGTGCCAGTAGTTGGCTAGGTGGCAATGAGCAGTTCTTC

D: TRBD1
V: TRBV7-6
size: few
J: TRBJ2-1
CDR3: CASSLATGVNEQFF
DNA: TGTGCCAGCAGCTTAGCTACAGGGGTGAATGAGCAGTTCTTC

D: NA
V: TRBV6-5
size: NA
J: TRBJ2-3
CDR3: CASSYMGGAATDTQYF
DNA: TGTGCCAGCAGTTACATGGGCGGGGCAGCCACAGATACGCAGTATTTT

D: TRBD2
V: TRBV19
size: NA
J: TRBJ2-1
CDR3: CASKREGTLPYNEQFF
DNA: TGTGCCAGCAAGCGGGAGGGCACCTTACCATACAATGAGCAGTTCTTC

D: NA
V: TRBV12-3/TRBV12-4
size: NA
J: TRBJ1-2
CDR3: CATLLAGAEYGYTF
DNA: TGTGCCACTCTCCTCGCGGGGGCAGAGTATGGCTACACCTTC

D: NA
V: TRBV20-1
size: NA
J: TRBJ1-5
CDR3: CSASPTLGTAGDQPQHF
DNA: TGCAGTGCTAGCCCTACGTTGGGGACCGCGGGGGATCAGCCCCAGCATTTT

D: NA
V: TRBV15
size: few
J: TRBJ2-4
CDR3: CATSSLAKNIQYF
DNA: TGTGCCACCAGCAGTTTAGCCAAAAACATTCAGTACTTC

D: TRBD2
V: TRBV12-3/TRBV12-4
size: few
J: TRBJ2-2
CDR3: CASSLWMGGRVTGELFF
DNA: TGTGCCAGCAGTTTATGGATGGGCGGGAGGGTTACCGGGGAGCTGTTTTTT

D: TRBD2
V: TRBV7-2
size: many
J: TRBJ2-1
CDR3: CASRWDYHNNEQFF
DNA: TGTGCCAGCAGGTGGGACTACCACAACAATGAGCAGTTCTTC

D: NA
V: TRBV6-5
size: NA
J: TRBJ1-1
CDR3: CASSPRQLTEAFF
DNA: TGTGCCAGCAGTCCGCGACAGCTCACTGAAGCTTTCTTT

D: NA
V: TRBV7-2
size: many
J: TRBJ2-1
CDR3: CASSPWIRYNEQFF
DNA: TGTGCCAGCAGCCCGTGGATCAGGTACAATGAGCAGTTCTTC

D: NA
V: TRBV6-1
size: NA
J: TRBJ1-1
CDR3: CASSARGSPTEAFF
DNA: TGTGCCAGCAGTGCGAGGGGGTCCCCCACTGAAGCTTTCTTT

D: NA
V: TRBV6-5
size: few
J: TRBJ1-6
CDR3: CASSYSAGGWNSPLHF
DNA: TGTGCCAGCAGTTACTCGGCGGGCGGATGGAATTCACCCCTCCACTTT

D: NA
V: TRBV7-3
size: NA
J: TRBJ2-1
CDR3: CASSTRLVGQFF
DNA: TGTGCCAGCAGCACGCGACTCGTTGGGCAGTTCTTC

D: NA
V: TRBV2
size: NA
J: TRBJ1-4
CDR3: CASRDGTVNEKLFF
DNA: TGTGCCAGCAGAGACGGGACCGTCAATGAGAAACTGTTTTTT

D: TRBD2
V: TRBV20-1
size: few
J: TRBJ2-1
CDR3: CSARGAGGNEQFF
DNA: TGCAGTGCTAGGGGAGCGGGAGGGAATGAGCAGTTCTTC

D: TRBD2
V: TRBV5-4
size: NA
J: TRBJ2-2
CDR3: CASSLAGGSATGELFF
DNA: TGTGCCAGCAGCTTGGCCGGCGGGAGCGCCACCGGGGAGCTGTTTTTT

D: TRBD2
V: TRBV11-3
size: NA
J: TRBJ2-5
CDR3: CASSRGGAVETQYF
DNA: TGTGCCAGCAGCCGGGGGGGGGCCGTGGAGACCCAGTACTTC

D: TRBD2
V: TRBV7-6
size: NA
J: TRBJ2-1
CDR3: CASSLGFLAGLYEQFF
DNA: TGTGCCAGCAGCTTAGGTTTTCTAGCGGGATTGTATGAGCAGTTCTTC

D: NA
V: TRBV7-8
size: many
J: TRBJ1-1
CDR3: CASTSYTAEAFF
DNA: TGTGCCAGCACCTCTTACACAGCAGAAGCTTTCTTT

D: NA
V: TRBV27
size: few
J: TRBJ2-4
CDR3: CASSFPRRGKSHFAKNIQYF
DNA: TGTGCCAGCAGTTTCCCCCGGAGGGGAAAATCCCACTTCGCCAAAAACATTCAGTACTTC

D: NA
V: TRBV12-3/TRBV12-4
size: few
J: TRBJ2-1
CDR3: CASSFEEPSYNEQFF
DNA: TGTGCCAGCAGTTTTGAGGAACCTTCCTACAATGAGCAGTTCTTC

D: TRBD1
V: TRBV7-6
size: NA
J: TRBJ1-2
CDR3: CASSLTTGTAFYGYTF
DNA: TGTGCCAGCAGCTTAACTACAGGGACAGCCTTCTATGGCTACACCTTC

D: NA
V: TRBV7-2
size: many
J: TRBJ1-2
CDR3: CASSLEPGAGAVLGYTF
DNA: TGTGCCAGCAGCTTAGAACCCGGAGCGGGGGCGGTTTTAGGCTACACCTTC

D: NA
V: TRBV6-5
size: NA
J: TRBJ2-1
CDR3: CASSAWIHNSYNEQFF
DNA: TGTGCCAGCAGTGCCTGGATACATAATTCCTACAATGAGCAGTTCTTC

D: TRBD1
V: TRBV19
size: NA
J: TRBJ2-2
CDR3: CASSIDRGRGITGELFF
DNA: TGTGCCAGTAGTATTGACAGGGGAAGGGGGATCACCGGGGAGCTGTTTTTT

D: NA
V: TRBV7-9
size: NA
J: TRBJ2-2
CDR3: CASSLAPGPSF
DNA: TGTGCCAGCAGCTTAGCCCCGGGCCCTAGTTTT

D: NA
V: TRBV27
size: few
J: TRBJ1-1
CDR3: CASSLSWANTEAFF
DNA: TGTGCCAGCAGTTTATCGTGGGCGAACACTGAAGCTTTCTTT

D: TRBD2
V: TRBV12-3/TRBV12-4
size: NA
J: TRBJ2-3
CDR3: CASRSNSGSTDTQYF
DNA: TGTGCCAGCAGGTCAAATAGCGGGAGCACAGATACGCAGTATTTT

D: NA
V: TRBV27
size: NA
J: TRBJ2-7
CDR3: CASSPDNKREQYF
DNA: TGTGCCAGCAGTCCGGACAACAAGAGGGAGCAGTACTTC

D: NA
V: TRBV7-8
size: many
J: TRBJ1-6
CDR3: CASSLRTRVVNSPLHF
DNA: TGTGCCAGCAGCCTCAGGACACGGGTCGTGAATTCACCCCTCCACTTT

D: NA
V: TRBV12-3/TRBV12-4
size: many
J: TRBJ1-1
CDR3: CASSLRGLSTEAFF
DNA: TGTGCCAGCAGTTTAAGAGGTTTGAGCACTGAAGCTTTCTTT

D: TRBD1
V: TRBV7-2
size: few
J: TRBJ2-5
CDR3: CASSLLGTGAQETQYF
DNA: TGTGCCAGCAGCTTACTTGGGACAGGGGCACAAGAGACCCAGTACTTC

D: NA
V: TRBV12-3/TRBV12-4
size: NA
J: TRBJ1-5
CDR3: CASSLFQGPNQPQHF
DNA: TGTGCCAGCAGTTTATTTCAGGGACCTAATCAGCCCCAGCATTTT

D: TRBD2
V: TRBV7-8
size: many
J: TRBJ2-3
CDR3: CASSLIPGGTQYF
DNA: TGTGCCAGCAGCTTAATACCGGGAGGTACGCAGTATTTT

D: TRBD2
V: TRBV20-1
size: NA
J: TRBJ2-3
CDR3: CSAPFIAGTTDTQYF
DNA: TGCAGTGCCCCCTTTATAGCGGGGACCACAGATACGCAGTATTTT

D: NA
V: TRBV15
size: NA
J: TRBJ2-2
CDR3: CATSRSGQEGRETGELFF
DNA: TGTGCCACCAGCAGGTCTGGACAGGAGGGCCGGGAGACCGGGGAGCTGTTTTTT

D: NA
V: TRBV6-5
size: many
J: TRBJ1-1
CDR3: CASSYVRGRNTEAFF
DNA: TGTGCCAGCAGTTACGTTCGGGGGAGAAACACTGAAGCTTTCTTT

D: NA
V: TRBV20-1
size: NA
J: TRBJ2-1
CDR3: CSARVSLAKGEQFF
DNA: TGCAGTGCTAGAGTTAGTCTAGCAAAGGGTGAGCAGTTCTTC

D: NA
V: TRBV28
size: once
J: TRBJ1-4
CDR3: CASSFTYEKLFF
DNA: TGTGCCAGCAGTTTCACTTATGAAAAACTGTTTTTT

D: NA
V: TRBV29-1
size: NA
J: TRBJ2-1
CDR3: CSVGGILQDNEQFF
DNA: TGCAGCGTTGGCGGAATTCTGCAAGACAATGAGCAGTTCTTC

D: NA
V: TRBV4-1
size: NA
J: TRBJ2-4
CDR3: CASSQDPGQGAKNIQYF
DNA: TGCGCCAGCAGCCAAGATCCGGGGCAGGGGGCCAAAAACATTCAGTACTTC

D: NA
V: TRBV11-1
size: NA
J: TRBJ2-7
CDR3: CASSSKTATYEQYF
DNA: TGTGCCAGCAGCTCGAAGACGGCCACCTACGAGCAGTACTTC

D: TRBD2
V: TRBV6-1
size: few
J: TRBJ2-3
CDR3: CASRPISGTSGTDTQYF
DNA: TGTGCCAGCAGACCCATCTCCGGGACTAGCGGTACAGATACGCAGTATTTT

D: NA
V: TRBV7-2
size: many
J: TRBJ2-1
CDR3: CASSVVLGPQFF
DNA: TGTGCCAGCAGCGTTGTTTTGGGACCGCAGTTCTTC

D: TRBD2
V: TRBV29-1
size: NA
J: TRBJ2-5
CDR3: CSVEGYGGRGETQYF
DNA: TGCAGCGTTGAGGGATACGGCGGGAGGGGGGAGACCCAGTACTTC

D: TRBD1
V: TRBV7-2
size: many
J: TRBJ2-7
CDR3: CASSLSGTGTYEQYF
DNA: TGTGCCAGCAGCTTATCCGGGACAGGTACCTACGAGCAGTACTTC

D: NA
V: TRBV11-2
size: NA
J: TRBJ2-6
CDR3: CASSLGGVFGANVLTF
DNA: TGTGCCAGCAGTTTAGGTGGGGTTTTTGGGGCCAACGTCCTGACTTTC

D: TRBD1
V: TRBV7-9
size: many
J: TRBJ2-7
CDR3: CASSSIGQGYEQYF
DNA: TGTGCCAGCAGCTCTATCGGACAGGGGTACGAGCAGTACTTC

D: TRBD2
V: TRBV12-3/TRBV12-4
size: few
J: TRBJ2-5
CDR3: CASSRTSAQETQYF
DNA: TGTGCCAGCAGCCGGACTAGCGCTCAAGAGACCCAGTACTTC

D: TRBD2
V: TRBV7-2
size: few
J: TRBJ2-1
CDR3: CASSPELAGGRRQFF
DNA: TGTGCCAGCAGCCCCGAACTAGCGGGTGGGCGGCGGCAGTTCTTC

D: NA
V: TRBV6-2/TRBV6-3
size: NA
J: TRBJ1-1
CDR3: CASSTYGLGTGAEAFF
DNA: TGTGCCAGCAGTACGTACGGACTGGGAACTGGCGCTGAAGCTTTCTTT

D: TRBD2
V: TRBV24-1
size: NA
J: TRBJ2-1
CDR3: CATSDPSREGRSEQFF
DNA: TGTGCCACCAGTGATCCCTCCCGGGAGGGCCGTAGTGAGCAGTTCTTC